This T cell receptor (beta chain) was documented in a study of shared clonotypes between healthy human individuals. Study-wide background: Three CD4 naive, three CD4 memory, two CD8 naive and one CD8 memory plate were used per donor. Overall study results and limits: Estimated clonotype richness was generally higher in naive than memory subsets. Naive CD4 clonotypes were shared across a few donors at 5% to 6%.

As regards this clone: Antigen specificity is unknown.

Sequencing was performed with immunoSEQ multiplex PCR; in TCRdb, only in-frame clones are kept and a portion is missing. Of around 1,100,000 clones listed, approximately 80% are singletons. V lost 6 bases, J lost 0 bases, and 5 bases stayed unmatched. Germline CDR1 SGHDT, CDR2 YYEEEE. The CDR3 covers 16 residues. The chain is built from TRBV5-6 and TRBJ2-6, with 8 positions matching TRBD1. This receptor was obtained from a man aged 18 to 29 in good health. Some clones in this sample may be carry-over from other donors' samples. The source material was memory CD4+ T cells from PBMCs. Subset defined: CD45RA-negative fraction. The CDR3 coding sequence is TGTGCCAGCACCCTCAGGGGGCTCTCTGGGGCCAACGTCCTGACTTTC. Protein: CASTLRGLSGANVLTF.